Shown below are 22 T cell receptor beta chains from a single sample sequenced in a study of cytomegalovirus exposure and HLA in healthy donors. The PCR ran on 60 Vbeta and 13 Jbeta primers. Using immunoSEQ multiplex PCR, the repertoire was profiled, and TCRdb retains in-frame clones only, with some absent. The sample contains some 170,000 clones, more than 75% of which appear only once. Sequencing was done on a sample of PBMCs. The source is a man aged 18 to 35 in good health and CMV-seropositive.

The rearrangement joins TRBV19 to TRBJ2-1; D possibly corresponds to TRBD2 (5 bases). V was pared by 6 bases and J by 2 bases, with 11 bases between. The CDR3 has 14 amino acids. The germline gives CDR1 LNHDA, CDR2 SQIVND (reference sequence). The CDR3 reads CASRREWTYNEQFF. In DNA form, the CDR3 reads TGTGCCAGTAGGAGGGAGTGGACCTACAATGAGCAGTTCTTC.

The genes are TRBV6-4 and TRBJ2-7; D unresolved. The V end was cut by 6 bases, the J end by 7 bases, with 16 bases between. CDR3 length equals 13 residues. Germline V gene data show CDR1 as MRHNA and CDR2 as SNTAGT. CDR3 sequence: CASSESPTREQYF. The CDR3 DNA follows: TGTGCCAGCAGCGAATCGCCAACGCGGGAGCAGTACTTC.

Notes on this clone: The junction departs from germline at one end; a sequencing error may be responsible. This rearrangement joins TRBV7-6 to TRBJ2-6, with 7 bases that match TRBD1. There are 17 residues in the CDR3. Germline assignment: CDR1 SGHVS and CDR2 FNYEAQ. The CDR3 region is CASSFRGGPGNSNGLTF. The CDR3 DNA sequence: TGTGCCAGCAGCTTTCGAGGGGGCCCGGGTAACTCCAACGGCCTGACTTTC.

The table lists this clone with a count of one. The chain combines TRBV7-3 with TRBJ1-1; no clear D. Trimming left V 2 bases short and J 3 bases short, with 7 bases between. The CDR3 covers 13 residues. Germline loops: CDR1 SGHTA, CDR2 FQGTGA. CDR3 sequence reads: CASSLLQDTEAFF. DNA for the CDR3: TGTGCCAGCAGCTTACTCCAGGACACTGAAGCTTTCTTT.

The J gene is TRBJ2-1, the V gene TRBV15; 11 nucleotides match TRBD1. Germline V gene data show CDR1 as LNHNV and CDR2 as YYDKDF (reference sequence). V lost 2 bases and J lost 5; bases outside the gene matches: 5. This CDR3 comprises 16 residues. The DNA for the CDR3 is TGTGCCACCAGCAGATATACGGGACAGGGGGACAATGAGCAGTTCTTC. Translated: CATSRYTGQGDNEQFF.

This clone has only one observation. The rearrangement joins TRBV6-5 to TRBJ1-5; 9 nucleotides agree with TRBD1. The CDR3 sequence is 16 residues long. Trimming took 0 bases from V and 3 from J; bases not matched to a gene: 3. CDR1 is MNHEY and CDR2 is SVGAGI in the germline V gene. The CDR3 nucleotides read TGTGCCAGCAGTTACTCGGGACAGGGTTTCAATCAGCCCCAGCATTTT. Translating gives CASSYSGQGFNQPQHF.

The V gene is TRBV21-1, the J gene TRBJ1-6. TRBV21-1 is a listed pseudogene. The CDR3 runs 15 residues. The CDR3 spells CASSKGSGGNSPLHF. DNA of the CDR3: TGTGCCAGCAGCAAGGGTTCGGGGGGCAATTCACCCCTCCACTTT.

The rearrangement links TRBV10-2 to TRBJ2-7; D perhaps matches TRBD2 (5 bases). The ends were cut back, 11 bases at V and 2 bases at J, with 16 bases in the middle. The CDR3 runs 13 residues. Germline V CDR1 and CDR2: WSHSY, SAAADI. This CDR3 is CAGSPGWAYEQYF. CDR3 coding DNA: TGCGCCGGATCCCCGGGGTGGGCCTACGAGCAGTACTTC.

The V and J genes are TRBV4-1 and TRBJ1-1; D ambiguous. The CDR3 is made up of 14 amino acids. In germline, CDR1 is MGHRA, CDR2 YSYEKL. The V end was cut by 0 bases, the J end by 5 bases, with 10 bases between. The CDR3 bases are TGCGCCAGCAGCCAAGACAGTCGAGGGACTGAAGCTTTCTTT. It translates to CASSQDSRGTEAFF.

This chain links TRBV7-3 with TRBJ2-6; 8 nucleotides align to TRBD1. After removal of 2 bases from V and 2 bases from J, the junction contained 5 bases not matched to a gene. The CDR3 sequence is 17 residues long. The germline gives CDR1 SGHTA, CDR2 FQGTGA. The CDR3, as DNA: TGTGCCAGCAGCTTAGGGACAGGCCGAACTGGGGCCAACGTCCTGACTTTC. It specifies CASSLGTGRTGANVLTF.

V is TRBV4-3 and J is TRBJ2-2; D gene unclear. The V and J ends lost 4 bases and 1 base respectively, with 7 bases between them. Germline V lookup: CDR1 LGHNA, CDR2 YSLEER. CDR3 length: 14 amino acids. This chain's CDR3 is CASSPSGNTGELFF. In DNA form, the CDR3 reads TGCGCCAGCAGCCCCTCAGGGAACACCGGGGAGCTGTTTTTT.

V gene TRBV7-2 combines with J gene TRBJ1-6, with 8 bases identical to TRBD1. The V gene end was trimmed by 1 base and the J gene end by 13 bases; junction bases not matched to a gene: 12. This CDR3 is built from 16 residues. Germline CDR1 and CDR2: SGHTA and FQGNSA. DNA of the CDR3: TGTGCCAGCAGCTTAGAAGGTTTGGCAGGGGGCATTCCCCTCCACTTT. This translates into CASSLEGLAGGIPLHF.

The chain uses TRBV6-1 and TRBJ2-1; tentatively, D is TRBD2 (6 bases). V lost 2 bases, J lost 8 bases, and 7 bases lay in between. CDR1 is MNHNS, CDR2 SASEGT, per germline. The CDR3 is 12 residues long. The CDR3: CASSESGDEQFF. The CDR3, as DNA: TGTGCCAGCAGTGAATCGGGAGATGAGCAGTTCTTC.

CDR3 loop: CASSIRQGAVTGELFF. The CDR3 DNA follows: TGTGCCAGCAGCATTCGACAGGGGGCGGTCACCGGGGAGCTGTTTTTT. The chain uses TRBV7-2 and TRBJ2-2; 10 bases are a match to TRBD1. CDR1 is SGHTA, CDR2 FQGNSA, per germline. The J segment lost 4 bases and the V segment lost 5 bases, leaving 7 bases of the junction unmatched. The CDR3 sequence is 16 residues long. Full variable domain (missing parts from reference TRBV7-2 and TRBJ2-2): GAGVSQSPSNKVTEKGKDVELRCDPISGHTALYWYRQSLGQGLEFLIYFQGNSAPDKSGLPSDRFSAERTGGSVSTLTIQRTQQEDSAVYLCASSIRQGAVTGELFFGEGSRLTVL.

This clone was seen a single time. The genes are TRBV5-6 and TRBJ1-5; D is ambiguous. CDR3 length equals 17 residues. Germline assignment: CDR1 SGHDT and CDR2 YYEEEE. The V end was cut by 1 base, the J end by 0 bases, with 14 bases between. The CDR3, as DNA: TGTGCCAGCAGCTTGTATGTGACATTGAATAGCAATCAGCCCCAGCATTTT. Translated, it gives CASSLYVTLNSNQPQHF.

The chain combines TRBV18 with TRBJ2-7, with 11 bases matching TRBD1. V gave up 5 bases and J gave up 5 bases; unmatched junction bases: 8. Germline V gene sequence: CDR1 KGHSH, CDR2 LQKENI. This CDR3 has 15 amino acids. The CDR3, as DNA: TGTGCCAGCTCAGGGACTGGACAGGGGGCGGACGAGCAGTACTTC. Amino acid sequence: CASSGTGQGADEQYF.

V gene TRBV6-5 combines with J gene TRBJ2-2; D is possibly TRBD2 (5 bases). The ends were cut back, 1 base at V and 5 bases at J, with 11 bases in the middle. The CDR3 runs 15 residues. The germline V gene encodes CDR1 MNHEY and CDR2 SVGAGI. The CDR3 bases are TGTGCCAGCAGTTACTACCGGACGGGGACCGGGGAGCTGTTTTTT. It codes for CASSYYRTGTGELFF.

The chain links TRBV10-1 to TRBJ2-7, with 10 bases fitting TRBD1. The V gene end was trimmed by 1 base and the J gene end by 5 bases; junction bases not matched to a gene: 8. The CDR3 contains 16 residues. Germline CDR1 and CDR2: WNHNN and SYGVQD (reference sequence). The CDR3 region has the DNA TGCGCCAGCAGTGAGTTGAAGGGACAGGGGTCCCACGAGCAGTACTTC. Its protein is CASSELKGQGSHEQYF.

The rearrangement uses TRBV14 and TRBJ1-1; D perhaps matches TRBD1 (5 bases). Germline CDR1 reads SGHDN; CDR2 reads FVKESK. The V and J ends lost 6 bases and 0 bases respectively, with 5 bases between them. This CDR3 has 12 residues. The CDR3 DNA follows: TGTGCCAGCAGGGACATGAACACTGAAGCTTTCTTT. Translated: CASRDMNTEAFF.

This rearrangement joins TRBV11-2 to TRBJ2-5, with D possibly being TRBD2 (6 bases). V was shortened by 0 bases and J by 4 bases, with 12 bases between the two germline ends. CDR3 length equals 15 residues. Germline CDR1 SGHAT, CDR2 FQNNGV. The CDR3: CASSLDRTGVETQYF. The CDR3 DNA is TGTGCCAGCAGCTTAGATAGGACGGGGGTAGAGACCCAGTACTTC. The variable domain in full, with the rest retrieved from reference TRBV11-2 and TRBJ2-5, is EAGVAQSPRYKIIEKRQSVAFWCNPISGHATLYWYQQILGQGPKLLIQFQNNGVVDDSQLPKDRFSAERLKGVDSTLKIQPAKLEDSAVYLCASSLDRTGVETQYFGPGTRLLVL.

V and J are TRBV19 and TRBJ1-1, with 7 bases fitting TRBD1. CDR1 is LNHDA and CDR2 is SQIVND in the germline V gene (reference sequence). This CDR3 contains 18 residues. The J segment lost 0 bases and the V segment lost 5 bases, leaving 15 bases of the junction unmatched. In DNA form, the CDR3 reads TGTGCCAGTAGTCCAAAGGGCCGGACAGGACCCATGAACACTGAAGCTTTCTTT. Translation gives CASSPKGRTGPMNTEAFF.

This sequence joins TRBV5-1 and TRBJ1-4, with TRBD1 matching 7 bases. The V and J ends lost 3 bases and 3 bases, in that order; junction bases with no gene match: 2. From germline, CDR1 is SGHRS and CDR2 YFSETQ. The CDR3 runs 14 residues. CDR3 region: CASSYGTANEKLFF. The CDR3 bases are TGCGCCAGCAGCTACGGGACAGCTAATGAAAAACTGTTTTTT.